This T cell receptor (beta chain) came from a study of graft-versus-host responses after intestinal transplantation. About the study: The transplants performed in recipients were multivisceral, liver-intestinal, or isolated intestinal. Induction using anti-thymocyte globulin, followed by tacrolimus and steroids for 3 to 4 years, was given to all recipients. Study-level findings and limits: In recipient marrow, GvH clones were found, and some appeared first in ileum or blood.

TCRdb's table, derived via immunoSEQ multiplex PCR, lists solely in-frame clones and lacks some. The sample records about 19,000 clones, approximately 86% being singletons. Germline V CDR1 and CDR2: SGHRS, YFSETQ. The CDR3 is 13 amino acids. Trimming removed 4 bases from V and 3 bases from J; junction bases left unmatched: 4. Concerning this clone itself: What it binds is not known.

This clonotype originated in a human patient who received an intestinal transplant, so some T cells may come from the graft donor. V gene TRBV5-1 combines with J gene TRBJ2-7, with 7 nucleotides matching TRBD2. Sequenced here: PBMCs, sampled 220 to 240 days after intestinal transplant. The CDR3 sequence: CASSPGGGYEQYF. CDR3 coding DNA: TGCGCCAGCAGCCCGGGGGGTGGCTACGAGCAGTACTTC.